The rows below give T cell receptor beta chains drawn from one sample of a study of regulatory T cells in long-lasting Graves disease. TCRdb passed the multiplex PCR reads through MiXCR, listing each CDR3 protein once. The sample lists 600,000 to 850,000 distinct CDR3 sequences, 25% to 35% occurring once. The specimen comprised peripheral blood mononuclear cells (PBMCs), sampled when the disease was refractory, from a patient treated with antithyroid drugs. These TCRs come from a female donor with Graves disease. CDR3s include the opening cysteine and the closing phenylalanine or tryptophan. The D gene is left open where the match is weak. Only some rows state a clone size, as once, few, many or a class for expanded clones.

abundance | j_gene | d_gene | v_gene | CDR3aa | CDR3nt
NA | TRBJ1-2 | NA | TRBV28 | CASSAYPGNGYTF | TGTGCCAGCAGTGCCTACCCGGGAAATGGCTACACCTTC
NA | TRBJ2-7 | NA | TRBV20-1 | CSARGTGSRPYEQYF | TGCAGTGCTAGGGGCACCGGGAGTAGGCCCTACGAGCAGTACTTC
few | TRBJ1-1 | NA | TRBV2 | CASSKHDTGAGNTEAFF | TGTGCCAGCAGCAAACACGACACGGGGGCGGGTAACACTGAAGCTTTCTTT
NA | TRBJ2-7 | TRBD2 | TRBV7-2 | CASSPGLAGVVQYF | TGTGCCAGCAGCCCAGGACTAGCGGGAGTGGTGCAGTACTTC
few | TRBJ1-4 | NA | TRBV11-2 | CASSLNRATPKELFF | TGTGCCAGCAGCTTGAACCGGGCCACCCCGAAGGAACTGTTTTTT
few | TRBJ1-1 | TRBD1 | TRBV7-3 | CASGTGGKAEAFF | TGTGCCAGCGGCACAGGGGGGAAAGCTGAAGCTTTCTTT
many | TRBJ2-7 | NA | TRBV28 | CASREGRGTDSYEQYF | TGTGCCAGCAGGGAAGGCCGCGGGACGGACTCCTACGAGCAGTACTTC
NA | TRBJ1-5 | TRBD1 | TRBV2 | CASRGTDSNQPQHF | TGTGCCAGCAGGGGGACAGATAGCAATCAGCCCCAGCATTTT
few | TRBJ1-2 | TRBD1 | TRBV29-1 | CSVEATGAGYTF | TGCAGCGTGGAAGCGACAGGGGCTGGCTACACCTTC
NA | TRBJ2-2 | TRBD2 | TRBV6-1 | CASRSRTSGITGELFF | TGTGCCAGCCGATCCCGGACTAGCGGGATAACCGGGGAGCTGTTTTTT
few | TRBJ1-5 | NA | TRBV2 | CASREGIRGNQPQHF | TGTGCCAGCAGAGAGGGGATCAGGGGCAATCAGCCCCAGCATTTT
few | TRBJ1-2 | TRBD1 | TRBV6-1 | CASSPLTGGAVGYTF | TGTGCCAGCAGTCCCCTGACAGGGGGCGCGGTTGGCTACACCTTC
many | TRBJ1-5 | NA | TRBV12-3/TRBV12-4 | CASSLADSNQPQHF | TGTGCCAGCAGTTTAGCCGATAGCAATCAGCCCCAGCATTTT
few | TRBJ1-1 | NA | TRBV13 | CASSLETSTEAFF | TGTGCCAGCAGCTTAGAGACCTCCACTGAAGCTTTCTTT
once | TRBJ1-2 | NA | TRBV5-4 | CASTRTTDGYGYTF | TGTGCCAGCACGCGGACAACGGATGGTTATGGCTACACCTTC
many | TRBJ1-2 | NA | TRBV28 | CASRRGLEGVGYTF | TGTGCCAGCAGACGGGGCCTCGAAGGGGTTGGCTACACCTTC
once | TRBJ1-2 | NA | TRBV19 | CASSIGGGNYGYTF | TGTGCCAGTAGTATAGGAGGAGGAAACTATGGCTACACCTTC
NA | TRBJ1-1 | NA | TRBV2 | CASSVQGRATEAFF | TGTGCCAGCAGTGTCCAGGGGCGGGCCACTGAAGCTTTCTTT
NA | TRBJ1-1 | NA | TRBV6-1 | CASRRDTPNTEAFF | TGTGCCAGCCGTAGGGACACGCCGAACACTGAAGCTTTCTTT
few | TRBJ1-6 | NA | TRBV6-4 | CASSDPGNVGYSPLHF | TGTGCCAGCAGTGACCCAGGGAACGTGGGTTATTCACCCCTCCACTTT
NA | TRBJ1-1 | NA | TRBV19 | CASSIAPATEAFF | TGTGCCAGTAGTATAGCCCCTGCCACTGAAGCTTTCTTT
NA | TRBJ1-1 | NA | TRBV7-6 | CASSPTPRRNTEAFF | TGTGCCAGCAGCCCGACACCTAGAAGGAACACTGAAGCTTTCTTT
NA | TRBJ1-2 | TRBD1 | TRBV5-6 | CASSLAGAGGDYGYTF | TGTGCCAGCAGCTTGGCCGGGGCAGGGGGGGACTATGGCTACACCTTC
few | TRBJ1-1 | NA | TRBV5-5 | CASSVTLSSRNTEAFF | TGTGCCAGCAGCGTTACTCTGAGTTCCCGGAACACTGAAGCTTTCTTT
few | TRBJ2-4 | TRBD1 | TRBV12-3/TRBV12-4 | CASRQGRTKNIQYF | TGTGCCAGCAGACAGGGGCGAACCAAAAACATTCAGTACTTC
many | TRBJ1-1 | NA | TRBV28 | CASRRNFMNTEAFF | TGTGCCAGCAGGCGAAATTTCATGAACACTGAAGCTTTCTTT
few | TRBJ2-7 | NA | TRBV7-2 | CASSLASRAYEQYF | TGTGCCAGCAGCTTAGCCTCCCGGGCCTACGAGCAGTACTTC
few | TRBJ2-7 | NA | TRBV6-2/TRBV6-3 | CASSEGTVDYEQYF | TGTGCCAGCAGTGAAGGAACAGTCGACTACGAGCAGTACTTC
NA | TRBJ2-7 | TRBD2 | TRBV20-1 | CSAREGHPELAGASYEQYF | TGCAGTGCTAGGGAGGGACACCCGGAGCTAGCGGGAGCGTCCTACGAGCAGTACTTC
few | TRBJ1-2 | TRBD1 | TRBV12-3/TRBV12-4 | CASRDRVFTF | TGTGCCAGCAGGGACAGGGTTTTCACCTTC
many | TRBJ1-6 | TRBD1 | TRBV28 | CASSPPRTGLYNSPLHF | TGTGCCAGCAGTCCCCCACGGACAGGGTTGTATAATTCACCCCTCCACTTT
many | TRBJ1-5 | NA | TRBV15 | CATSRDLGSSNQPQHF | TGTGCCACCAGCAGAGATCTTGGCAGCTCCAATCAGCCCCAGCATTTT
many | TRBJ2-5 | NA | TRBV2 | CASSVVGSQETQYF | TGTGCCAGCAGTGTGGTCGGGTCCCAAGAGACCCAGTACTTC
few | TRBJ1-2 | NA | TRBV5-1 | CASSLEGVEGYGYTF | TGCGCCAGCAGCTTGGAGGGAGTGGAAGGGTATGGCTACACCTTC
few | TRBJ1-2 | NA | TRBV20-1 | CSARSPGSENGYTF | TGCAGTGCTAGATCCCCGGGAAGCGAAAATGGCTACACCTTC
NA | TRBJ1-1 | NA | TRBV7-9 | CASSLRTHTNTEAFF | TGTGCCAGCAGCTTGAGGACCCATACGAACACTGAAGCTTTCTTT
many | TRBJ1-1 | TRBD1 | TRBV6-9 | CASSYSSGGRAFF | TGTGCCAGCAGTTACTCATCAGGGGGGAGAGCTTTCTTT
NA | TRBJ2-7 | NA | TRBV7-3 | CASSLRQGRDYEQYF | TGTGCCAGCAGCTTACGGCAGGGCAGGGACTACGAGCAGTACTTC
once | TRBJ2-1 | NA | TRBV11-3 | CASSVGSSYNEQFF | TGTGCCAGCAGCGTCGGGAGCTCCTACAATGAGCAGTTCTTC
NA | TRBJ1-5 | TRBD1 | TRBV3-1 | CASSQRTGGPQPQHF | TGTGCCAGCAGCCAACGGACAGGGGGCCCTCAGCCCCAGCATTTT
few | TRBJ2-7 | TRBD2 | TRBV11-2 | CASRSPGLAGEGPYEQYF | TGTGCCAGCAGATCCCCAGGGCTAGCGGGAGAGGGACCCTACGAGCAGTACTTC